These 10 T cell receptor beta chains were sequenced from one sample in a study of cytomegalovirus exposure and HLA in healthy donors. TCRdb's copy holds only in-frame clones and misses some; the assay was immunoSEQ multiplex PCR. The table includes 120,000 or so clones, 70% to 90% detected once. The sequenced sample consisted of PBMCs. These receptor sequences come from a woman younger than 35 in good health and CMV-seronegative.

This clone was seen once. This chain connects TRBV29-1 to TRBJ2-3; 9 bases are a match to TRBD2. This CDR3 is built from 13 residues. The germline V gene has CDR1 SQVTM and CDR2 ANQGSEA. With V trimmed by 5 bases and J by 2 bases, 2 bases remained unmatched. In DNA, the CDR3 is TGCAGCGTTTCTAGCGGGACCACAGATACGCAGTATTTT. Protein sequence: CSVSSGTTDTQYF.

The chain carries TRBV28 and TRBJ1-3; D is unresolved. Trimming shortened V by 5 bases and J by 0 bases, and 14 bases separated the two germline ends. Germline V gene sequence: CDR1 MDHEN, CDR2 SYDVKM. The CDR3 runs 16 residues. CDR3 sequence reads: CASSLRGPLSGNTIYF. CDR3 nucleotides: TGTGCCAGCAGTCTACGGGGTCCACTCTCTGGAAACACCATATATTTT.

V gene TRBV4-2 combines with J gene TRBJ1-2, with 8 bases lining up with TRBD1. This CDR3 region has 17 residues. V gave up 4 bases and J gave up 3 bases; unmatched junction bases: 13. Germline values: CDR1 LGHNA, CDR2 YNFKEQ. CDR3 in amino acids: CASSPRTGPETDYGYTF. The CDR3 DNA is TGTGCCAGCAGCCCTCGGACAGGGCCTGAGACGGACTATGGCTACACCTTC.

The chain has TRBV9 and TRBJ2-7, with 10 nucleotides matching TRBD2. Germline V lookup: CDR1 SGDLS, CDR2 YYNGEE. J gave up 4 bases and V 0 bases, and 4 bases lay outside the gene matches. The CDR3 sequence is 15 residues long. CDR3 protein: CASSVDPSGRYEQYF. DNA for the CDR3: TGTGCCAGCAGCGTAGATCCTAGCGGGAGATACGAGCAGTACTTC.

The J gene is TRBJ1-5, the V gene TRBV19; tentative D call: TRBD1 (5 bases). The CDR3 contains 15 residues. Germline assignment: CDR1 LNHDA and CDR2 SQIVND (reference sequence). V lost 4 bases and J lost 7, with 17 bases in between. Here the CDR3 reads CASSSGQGIDQPQHF. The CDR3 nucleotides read TGTGCCAGTAGTAGTGGACAAGGGATTGACCAGCCCCAGCATTTT.

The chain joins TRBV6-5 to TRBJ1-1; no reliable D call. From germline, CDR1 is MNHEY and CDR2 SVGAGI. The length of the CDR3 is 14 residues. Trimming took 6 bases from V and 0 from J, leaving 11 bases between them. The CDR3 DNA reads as TGTGCCAGCAGATACCAGTCGATGAACACTGAAGCTTTCTTT. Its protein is CASRYQSMNTEAFF.

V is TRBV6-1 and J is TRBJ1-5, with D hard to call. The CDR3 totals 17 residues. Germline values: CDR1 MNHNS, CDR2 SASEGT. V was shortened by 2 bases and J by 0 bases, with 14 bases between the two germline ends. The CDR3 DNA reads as TGTGCCAGCAGTGAAATGTGGCCACCCCGTAGCAATCAGCCCCAGCATTTT. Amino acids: CASSEMWPPRSNQPQHF.

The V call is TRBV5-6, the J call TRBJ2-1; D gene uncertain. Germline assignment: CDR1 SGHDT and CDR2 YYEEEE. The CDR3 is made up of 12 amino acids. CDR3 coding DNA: TGTGCGTTCGGTATAGGTGGAGAAGGGCAGTTCTTC. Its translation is CAFGIGGEGQFF. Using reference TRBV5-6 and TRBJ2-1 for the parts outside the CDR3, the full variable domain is DAGVTQSPTHLIKTRGQQVTLRCSPKSGHDTVSWYQQALGQGPQFIFQYYEEEERQRGNFPDRFSGHQFPNYSSELNVNALLLGDSALYLCAFGIGGEGQFFGPGTRLTVL.

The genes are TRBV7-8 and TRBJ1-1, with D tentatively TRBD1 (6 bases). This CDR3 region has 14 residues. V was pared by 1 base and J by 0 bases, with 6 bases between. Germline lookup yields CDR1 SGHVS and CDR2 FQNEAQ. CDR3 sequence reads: CASSLGQVNTEAFF. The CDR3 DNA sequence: TGTGCCAGCAGCTTAGGACAGGTGAACACTGAAGCTTTCTTT. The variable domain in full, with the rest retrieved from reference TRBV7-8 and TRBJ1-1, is GAGVSQSPRYKVAKRGQDVALRCDPISGHVSLFWYQQALGQGPEFLTYFQNEAQLDKSGLPSDRFFAERPEGSVSTLKIQRTQQEDSAVYLCASSLGQVNTEAFFGQGTRLTVV.

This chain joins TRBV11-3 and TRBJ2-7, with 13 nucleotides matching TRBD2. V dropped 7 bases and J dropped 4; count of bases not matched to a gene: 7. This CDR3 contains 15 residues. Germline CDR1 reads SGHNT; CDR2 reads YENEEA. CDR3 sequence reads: CASTQGTSGMYEQYF. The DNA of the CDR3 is TGTGCCAGCACCCAAGGGACTAGCGGGATGTACGAGCAGTACTTC.